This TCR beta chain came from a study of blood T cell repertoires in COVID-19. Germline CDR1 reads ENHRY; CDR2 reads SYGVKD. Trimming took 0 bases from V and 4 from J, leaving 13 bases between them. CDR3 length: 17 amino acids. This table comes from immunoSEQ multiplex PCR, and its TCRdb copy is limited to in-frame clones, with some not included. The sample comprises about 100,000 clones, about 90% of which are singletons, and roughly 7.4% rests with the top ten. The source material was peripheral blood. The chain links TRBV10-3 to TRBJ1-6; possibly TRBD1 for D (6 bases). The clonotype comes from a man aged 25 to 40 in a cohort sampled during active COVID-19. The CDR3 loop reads CAISESGVRGYNSPLHF. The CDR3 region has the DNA TGTGCCATCAGTGAGTCTGGGGTCAGGGGTTATAATTCACCCCTCCACTTT.